These 2 T cell receptor beta chains came from one sample sequenced in a study of T cell clonality in common variable immunodeficiency. Whole-study results and caveats: Fewer deletions and N-nucleotide insertions were reportedly seen in common variable immunodeficiency TCR beta sequences.

These receptors lack a known antigen. Clones were read by immunoSEQ multiplex PCR, and TCRdb kept only the in-frame ones, dropping some. The table lists several thousand clones. Sequencing was done on a sample of peripheral blood mononuclear cells. The receptors here all came from a human donor with common variable immunodeficiency.

In regard to this clone: With the read ending 3 residues before the CDR3 end, the germline J gene is used to fill in that end. The chain employs TRBV19 and TRBJ1-4; 8 nucleotides line up with TRBD1. The CDR3 is made up of 16 amino acids. CDR1 is LNHDA and CDR2 is SQIVND in the germline V gene (reference sequence). With V trimmed by 5 bases and J by 4 bases, 9 bases remained unmatched. CDR3 sequence reads: CASSFRTGRINEKLFF. Incomplete CDR3 DNA: TGTGCCAGTAGTTTTCGGACAGGGCGAATTAATGAAAAA.

On this clone: With the read ending 3 residues before the CDR3 end, the germline J gene is used to fill in that end. This chain connects TRBV20-1 to TRBJ1-1; D may be TRBD1 (6 bases). V lost 5 bases, J lost 1 base, and 17 bases lay in between. This CDR3 has 15 residues. Germline V gene data show CDR1 as DFQATT and CDR2 as SNEGSKA (reference sequence). The CDR3 loop is CSAGSPQGRNTEAFF. Partial CDR3 DNA: TGCAGTGCTGGCTCACCTCAGGGGCGGAACACTGAA.